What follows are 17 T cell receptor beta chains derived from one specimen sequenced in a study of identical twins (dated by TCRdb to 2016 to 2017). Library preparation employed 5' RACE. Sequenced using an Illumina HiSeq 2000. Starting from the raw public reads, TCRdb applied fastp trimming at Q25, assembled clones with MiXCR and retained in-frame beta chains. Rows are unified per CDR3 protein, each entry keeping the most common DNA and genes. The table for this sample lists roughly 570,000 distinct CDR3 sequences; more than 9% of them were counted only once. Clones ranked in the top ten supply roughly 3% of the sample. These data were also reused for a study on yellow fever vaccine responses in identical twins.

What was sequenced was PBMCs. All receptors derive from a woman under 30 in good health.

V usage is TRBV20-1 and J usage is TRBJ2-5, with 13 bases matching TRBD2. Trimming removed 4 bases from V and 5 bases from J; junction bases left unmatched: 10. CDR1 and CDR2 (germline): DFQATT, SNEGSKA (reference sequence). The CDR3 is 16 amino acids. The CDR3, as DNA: TGCAGTGCTACCGGGACTAGCGGGGCTTTCACGGAGACCCAGTACTTC. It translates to CSATGTSGAFTETQYF.

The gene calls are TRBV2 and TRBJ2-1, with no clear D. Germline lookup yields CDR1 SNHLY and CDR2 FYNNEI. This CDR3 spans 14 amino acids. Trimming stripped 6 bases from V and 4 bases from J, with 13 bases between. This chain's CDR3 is CASRLPDSYNEQFF. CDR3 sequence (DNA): TGTGCCAGCAGGCTCCCCGATAGTTACAATGAGCAGTTCTTC. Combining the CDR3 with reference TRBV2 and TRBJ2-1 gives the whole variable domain EPEVTQTPSHQVTQMGQEVILRCVPISNHLYFYWYRQILGQKVEFLVSFYNNEISEKSEIFDDQFSVERPDGSNFTLKIRSTKLEDSAMYFCASRLPDSYNEQFFGPGTRLTVL.

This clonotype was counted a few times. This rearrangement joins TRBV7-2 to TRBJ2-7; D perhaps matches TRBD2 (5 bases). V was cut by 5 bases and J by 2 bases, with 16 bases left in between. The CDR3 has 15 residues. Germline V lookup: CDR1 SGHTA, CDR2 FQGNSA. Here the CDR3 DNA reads TGTGCCAGCAGCCTAACTAGGTCCAACACCTACGAGCAGTACTTC. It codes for CASSLTRSNTYEQYF.

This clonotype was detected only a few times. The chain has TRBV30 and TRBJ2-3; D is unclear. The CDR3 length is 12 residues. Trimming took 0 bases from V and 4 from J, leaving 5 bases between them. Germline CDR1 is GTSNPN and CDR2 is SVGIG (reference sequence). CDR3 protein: CAWSVMADTQYF. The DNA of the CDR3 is TGTGCCTGGAGTGTAATGGCAGATACGCAGTATTTT. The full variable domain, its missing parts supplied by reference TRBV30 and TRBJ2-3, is SQTIHQWPATLVQPVGSPLSLECTVEGTSNPNLYWYRQAAGRGLQLLFYSVGIGQISSEVPQNLSASRPQDRQFILSSKKLLLSDSGFYLCAWSVMADTQYFGPGTRLTVL.

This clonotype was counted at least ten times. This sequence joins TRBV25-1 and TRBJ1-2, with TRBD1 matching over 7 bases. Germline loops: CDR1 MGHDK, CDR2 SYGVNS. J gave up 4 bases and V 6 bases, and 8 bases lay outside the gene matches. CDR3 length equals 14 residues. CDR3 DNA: TGTGCCAGCAGAAGGGACAGTACCCTCTATGGCTACACCTTC. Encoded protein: CASRRDSTLYGYTF.

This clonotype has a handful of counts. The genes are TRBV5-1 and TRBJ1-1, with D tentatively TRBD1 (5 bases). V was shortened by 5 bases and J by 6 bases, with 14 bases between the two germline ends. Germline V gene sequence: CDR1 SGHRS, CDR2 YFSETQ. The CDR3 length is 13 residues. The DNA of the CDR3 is TGCGCCAGCAGGGTTGGGGGGACGGCTGAAGCTTTCTTT. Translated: CASRVGGTAEAFF.

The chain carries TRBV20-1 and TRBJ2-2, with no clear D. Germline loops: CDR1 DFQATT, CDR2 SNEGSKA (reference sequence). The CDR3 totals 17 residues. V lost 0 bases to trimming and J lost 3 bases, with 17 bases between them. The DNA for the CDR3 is TGCAGTGCTAGAGATTACAGCGATGTCATCGACACCGGGGAGCTGTTTTTT. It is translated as CSARDYSDVIDTGELFF.

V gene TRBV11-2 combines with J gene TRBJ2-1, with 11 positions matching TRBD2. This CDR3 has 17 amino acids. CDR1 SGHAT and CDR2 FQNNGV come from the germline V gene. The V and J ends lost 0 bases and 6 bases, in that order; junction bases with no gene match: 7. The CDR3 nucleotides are TGTGCCAGCAGCTTAGATTGGGAGACTAGCGGGATCAATGAGCAGTTCTTC. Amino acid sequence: CASSLDWETSGINEQFF.

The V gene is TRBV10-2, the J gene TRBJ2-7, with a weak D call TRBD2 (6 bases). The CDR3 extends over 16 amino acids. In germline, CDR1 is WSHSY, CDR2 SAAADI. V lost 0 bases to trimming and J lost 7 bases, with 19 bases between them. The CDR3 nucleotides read TGCGCCAGCAGTGAGTCTTTATACGGGACTCCCAGGGAGCAGTACTTC. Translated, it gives CASSESLYGTPREQYF.

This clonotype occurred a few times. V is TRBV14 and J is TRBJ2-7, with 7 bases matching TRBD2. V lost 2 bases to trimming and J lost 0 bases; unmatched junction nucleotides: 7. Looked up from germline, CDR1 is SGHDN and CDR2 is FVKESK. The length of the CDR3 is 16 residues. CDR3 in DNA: TGTGCCAGCAGCCAAAATCGGGACTACAGCTCCTACGAGCAGTACTTC. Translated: CASSQNRDYSSYEQYF. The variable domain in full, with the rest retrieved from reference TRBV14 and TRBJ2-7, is EAGVTQFPSHSVIEKGQTVTLRCDPISGHDNLYWYRRVMGKEIKFLLHFVKESKQDESGMPNNRFLAERTGGTYSTLKVQPAELEDSGVYFCASSQNRDYSSYEQYFGPGTRLTVT.

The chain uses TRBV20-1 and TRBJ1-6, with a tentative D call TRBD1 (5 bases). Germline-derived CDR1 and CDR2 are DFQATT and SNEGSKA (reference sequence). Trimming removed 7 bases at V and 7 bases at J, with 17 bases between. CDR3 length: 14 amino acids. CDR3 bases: TGCAGTGGGACGGACGGGGGGTTGAATTCACCCCTCCACTTT. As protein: CSGTDGGLNSPLHF.

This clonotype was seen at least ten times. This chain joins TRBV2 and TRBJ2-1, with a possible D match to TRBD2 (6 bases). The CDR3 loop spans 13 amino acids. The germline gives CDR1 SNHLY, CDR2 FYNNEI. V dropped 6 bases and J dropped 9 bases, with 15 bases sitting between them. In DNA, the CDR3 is TGTGCCAGCAGCCCGACTAGATTTACTGAGCAGTTCTTC. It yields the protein CASSPTRFTEQFF.

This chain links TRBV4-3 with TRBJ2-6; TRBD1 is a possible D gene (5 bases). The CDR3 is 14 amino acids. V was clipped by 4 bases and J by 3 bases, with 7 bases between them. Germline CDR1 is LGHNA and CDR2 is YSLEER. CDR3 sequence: CASSLGDGANVLTF. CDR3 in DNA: TGCGCCAGCAGCCTAGGGGATGGGGCCAACGTCCTGACTTTC.

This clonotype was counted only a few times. The CDR3 loop is CATTGPTGGYNEQFF. DNA of the CDR3: TGTGCCACCACAGGTCCGACAGGGGGATACAATGAGCAGTTCTTC. The rearrangement uses TRBV24-1 and TRBJ2-1, with 9 bases lining up with TRBD1. The CDR3 is made up of 15 amino acids. The germline CDR1 and CDR2 sequences are KGHDR and SFDVKD. Trimming took 8 bases from V and 4 from J; bases not matched to a gene: 8.

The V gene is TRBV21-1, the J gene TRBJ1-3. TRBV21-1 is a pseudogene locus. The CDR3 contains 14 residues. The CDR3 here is CASGKMTSGNTIYF. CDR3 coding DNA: TGTGCCAGCGGGAAGATGACTTCTGGAAACACCATATATTTT.

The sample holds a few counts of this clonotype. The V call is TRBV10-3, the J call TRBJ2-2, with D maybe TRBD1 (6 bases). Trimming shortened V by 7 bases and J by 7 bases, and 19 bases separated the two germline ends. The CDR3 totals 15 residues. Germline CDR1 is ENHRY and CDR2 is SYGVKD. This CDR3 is CAITAGAKQIGELFF. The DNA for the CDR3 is TGTGCCATCACTGCAGGGGCGAAGCAGATCGGGGAGCTGTTTTTT.

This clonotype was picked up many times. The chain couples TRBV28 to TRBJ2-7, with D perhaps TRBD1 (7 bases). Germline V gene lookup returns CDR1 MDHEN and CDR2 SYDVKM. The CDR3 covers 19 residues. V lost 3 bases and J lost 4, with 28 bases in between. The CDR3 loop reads CASSFSGTVSFRGIYEQYF. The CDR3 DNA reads TGTGCCAGCAGTTTTTCAGGGACAGTCTCCTTCCGGGGGATTTACGAGCAGTACTTC.